This T cell receptor (beta chain) stems from a study of graft-versus-host responses after intestinal transplantation. Details on this clone: The antigen is undetermined.

The CDR3 is 12 amino acids. V was trimmed by 6 bases and J by 10 bases, leaving 13 bases between them. The germline gives CDR1 MNHEY, CDR2 SVGAGI. Some clones are missing from TCRdb's copy, which holds only in-frame ones; the method was immunoSEQ multiplex PCR. The sample consists of over 65,000 clones, 91% of them appearing once. The receptor was derived from a human donor who received an intestinal transplant. The rearrangement joins TRBV6-5 to TRBJ2-1; a weak D match, TRBD2 (5 bases). The sequencing here drew on unstimulated CD4+ T cells sorted from spleen or lymph node cells, taken before intestinal transplant. CDR3 coding DNA: TGTGCCAGCAGATCAACTAGTGGAGAGCAGTTCTTC. Encoded protein: CASRSTSGEQFF.